These T cell receptor beta chains were read from a single sample in a study of cytomegalovirus exposure and HLA in healthy donors. The repertoire was sequenced with immunoSEQ multiplex PCR; TCRdb's copy has only in-frame clones and lacks some. The table records 90,000 or so clones, just under 70% of them present only once. Sequenced input: PBMCs. These receptors were collected from a woman between 50 and 59 years old in good health and CMV-seropositive. The CDR3 runs from the conserved cysteine through the conserved F or W. D genes are given only for firm matches.

V gene: TRBV7-6; J gene: TRBJ2-3; D gene: NA; CDR3 protein: CASSLAFSGSDTQYF
V gene: TRBV10-3; J gene: TRBJ2-3; D gene: TRBD2; CDR3 protein: CAISEPRLASSTDTQYF
V gene: TRBV6-5; J gene: TRBJ2-1; D gene: TRBD1; CDR3 protein: CASTIEPGQREQFF
V gene: TRBV5-5; J gene: TRBJ2-1; D gene: NA; CDR3 protein: CASSLMGLASNEQFF
V gene: TRBV10-3; J gene: TRBJ2-2; D gene: NA; CDR3 protein: CAISDGNTGELFF
V gene: TRBV9; J gene: TRBJ2-7; D gene: NA; CDR3 protein: CASSGGSSSYEQYF
V gene: TRBV5-4; J gene: TRBJ2-7; D gene: TRBD2; CDR3 protein: CASSIRTSGVYEQYF
V gene: TRBV7-9; J gene: TRBJ1-4; D gene: NA; CDR3 protein: CASSRDTTNEKLFF
V gene: TRBV28; J gene: TRBJ2-1; D gene: NA; CDR3 protein: CASSPPWPYNEQFF
V gene: TRBV5-1; J gene: TRBJ2-4; D gene: NA; CDR3 protein: CASRTGNIQYF
V gene: TRBV10-1; J gene: TRBJ2-3; D gene: TRBD2; CDR3 protein: CASSPSGVDTQYF
V gene: TRBV27; J gene: TRBJ2-2; D gene: TRBD1; CDR3 protein: CASSLNKWATGGVRDGELFF
V gene: TRBV6-1; J gene: TRBJ2-3; D gene: NA; CDR3 protein: CASMQRRNTDTQYF
V gene: TRBV28; J gene: TRBJ2-7; D gene: NA; CDR3 protein: CASSSPDFLSYEQYF
V gene: TRBV28; J gene: TRBJ2-7; D gene: TRBD1; CDR3 protein: CASSLFGTGYNSYEQYF
V gene: TRBV4-2; J gene: TRBJ1-4; D gene: NA; CDR3 protein: CASSQVRGFFEKLFF
V gene: TRBV5-4; J gene: TRBJ1-2; D gene: NA; CDR3 protein: CASSPVYSYGYTF
V gene: TRBV7-6; J gene: TRBJ2-7; D gene: NA; CDR3 protein: CASSLLQGNRTYEQYF
V gene: TRBV5-4; J gene: TRBJ1-5; D gene: NA; CDR3 protein: CASSRDGNPNQPQHF
V gene: TRBV28; J gene: TRBJ1-4; D gene: TRBD1; CDR3 protein: CASSPSTGGREKLFF
V gene: TRBV7-2; J gene: TRBJ2-5; D gene: TRBD2; CDR3 protein: CASSWREARETQYF
V gene: TRBV30; J gene: TRBJ1-1; D gene: NA; CDR3 protein: CAWSVAAEAFF
V gene: TRBV5-6; J gene: TRBJ2-7; D gene: TRBD2; CDR3 protein: CASREDSGGDKQYF
V gene: TRBV18; J gene: TRBJ2-5; D gene: TRBD2; CDR3 protein: CASSQPASGIKETQYF
V gene: TRBV7-7; J gene: TRBJ2-1; D gene: NA; CDR3 protein: CASSLDSYNEQFF
V gene: TRBV11-2; J gene: TRBJ1-2; D gene: NA; CDR3 protein: CASSPDINNYGYTF
V gene: TRBV6-1; J gene: TRBJ2-3; D gene: NA; CDR3 protein: CAILTDTQYF
V gene: TRBV25-1; J gene: TRBJ1-6; D gene: NA; CDR3 protein: CASSDSSVWDSPLHF
V gene: TRBV7-9; J gene: TRBJ2-6; D gene: NA; CDR3 protein: CASTVGAGANVLTF
V gene: TRBV21-1; J gene: TRBJ2-7; D gene: NA; CDR3 protein: CASSKDKTGARELWYEQYF
V gene: TRBV9; J gene: TRBJ2-1; D gene: NA; CDR3 protein: CASSVGSLSGLYNEQFF
V gene: TRBV9; J gene: TRBJ1-5; D gene: NA; CDR3 protein: CASSVAGAWPQHF
V gene: TRBV7-2; J gene: TRBJ2-7; D gene: NA; CDR3 protein: CASSLVQGSSYEQYF
V gene: TRBV2; J gene: TRBJ1-2; D gene: TRBD1; CDR3 protein: CASSRDRGLEGYTF
V gene: TRBV5-5; J gene: TRBJ2-7; D gene: NA; CDR3 protein: CASSLGLQTAF
V gene: TRBV6-6; J gene: TRBJ2-5; D gene: TRBD1; CDR3 protein: CASRNGQGLWETQYF
V gene: TRBV7-2; J gene: TRBJ2-5; D gene: NA; CDR3 protein: CASSSFPRTQNDETQYF
V gene: TRBV29-1; J gene: TRBJ1-2; D gene: TRBD1; CDR3 protein: CSVDRGANYGYTF